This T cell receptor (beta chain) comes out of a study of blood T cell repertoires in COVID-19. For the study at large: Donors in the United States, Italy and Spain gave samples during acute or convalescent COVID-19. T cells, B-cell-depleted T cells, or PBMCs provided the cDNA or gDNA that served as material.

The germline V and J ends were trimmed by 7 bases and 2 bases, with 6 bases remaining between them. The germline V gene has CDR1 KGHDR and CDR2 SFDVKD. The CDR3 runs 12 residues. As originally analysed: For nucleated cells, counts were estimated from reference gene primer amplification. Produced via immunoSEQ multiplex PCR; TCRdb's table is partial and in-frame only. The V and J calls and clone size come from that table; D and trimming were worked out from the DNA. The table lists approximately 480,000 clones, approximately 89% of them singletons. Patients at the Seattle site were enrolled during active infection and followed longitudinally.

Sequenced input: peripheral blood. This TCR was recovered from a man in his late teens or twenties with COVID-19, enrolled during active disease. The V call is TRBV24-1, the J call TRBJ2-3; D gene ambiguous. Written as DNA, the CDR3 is TGTGCCACCAGGTCTTACACAGATACGCAGTATTTT. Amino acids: CATRSYTDTQYF.